These 32 T cell receptor beta chains were sequenced from one sample in a study of control samples from healthy donors and cancer patients. Sequenced by immunoSEQ multiplex PCR; TCRdb stores in-frame clones only, minus some. This sample has 65,000 to 75,000 clones, with more than 85% found just once. The sample consisted of blood. These receptors originate from a woman in her fifties or sixties in good health.

The chain is built from TRBV5-6 and TRBJ1-1, with D possibly matching TRBD1 (5 bases). With 3 bases removed from V and 7 bases from J, the gap between germline ends came to 10 bases. CDR1 and CDR2 from the germline V gene are SGHDT and YYEEEE. The CDR3 sequence is 12 residues long. The CDR3 coding sequence is TGTGCCAGCAGCTGGCGGGGGGATGAAGCTTTCTTT. Protein: CASSWRGDEAFF. Drawing the rest from reference TRBV5-6 and TRBJ1-1, the complete variable domain is DAGVTQSPTHLIKTRGQQVTLRCSPKSGHDTVSWYQQALGQGPQFIFQYYEEEERQRGNFPDRFSGHQFPNYSSELNVNALLLGDSALYLCASSWRGDEAFFGQGTRLTVV.

The chain has TRBV6-6 and TRBJ2-5; D perhaps matches TRBD1 (6 bases). The CDR3 is 13 residues long. From germline, CDR1 is MNHNY and CDR2 SVGAGI (reference sequence). Trimming took 6 bases from V and 1 from J, leaving 9 bases between them. The CDR3 region has the DNA TGTGCCAGCAGCCCCAGGGGCCAAGAGACCCAGTACTTC. Its translation: CASSPRGQETQYF.

In its sample, this clone was seen a few times. The chain combines TRBV28 with TRBJ2-7; 8 bases align to TRBD1. This CDR3 is built from 15 residues. Germline assignment: CDR1 MDHEN and CDR2 SYDVKM. The junction had 7 bases not matched to a gene; V was cut back by 2 bases and J by 4 bases. CDR3 sequence reads: CASSLAGGSSYEQYF. The DNA for the CDR3 is TGTGCCAGCAGTTTAGCAGGGGGCAGTTCGTACGAGCAGTACTTC.

This rearrangement joins TRBV10-3 to TRBJ2-7; TRBD2 might be the D (5 bases). This CDR3 has 16 residues. V was cut by 0 bases and J by 2 bases, with 14 bases left in between. Germline CDR1 and CDR2: ENHRY and SYGVKD. The CDR3: CAISESGRGVAYEQYF. Written as DNA, the CDR3 is TGTGCCATCAGTGAGTCGGGGAGAGGAGTAGCCTACGAGCAGTACTTC.

The J gene is TRBJ2-3, the V gene TRBV19; tentative D call: TRBD1 (5 bases). The CDR3 extends over 14 amino acids. Deletions cut 5 bases from V and 5 bases from J, with 14 bases between. CDR1 and CDR2 from the germline V gene are LNHDA and SQIVND (reference sequence). CDR3 residues: CASSVTGSRDTQYF. The DNA for the CDR3 is TGTGCCAGTAGTGTAACAGGTTCGCGAGATACGCAGTATTTT.

J is TRBJ1-5 and V is TRBV18, with D uncertain. Trimming took 6 bases from V and 0 from J, leaving 9 bases between them. This CDR3 is built from 14 residues. CDR1 is KGHSH, CDR2 LQKENI, per germline. CDR3 coding DNA: TGTGCCAGCTCGAACGGTAATAGCAATCAGCCCCAGCATTTT. It yields the protein CASSNGNSNQPQHF.

The chain combines TRBV28 with TRBJ1-6; D may be TRBD1 (5 bases). This CDR3 is 14 amino acids long. Trimming took 8 bases from V and 7 from J, leaving 15 bases between them. CDR1 is MDHEN, CDR2 SYDVKM, per germline. The CDR3 DNA follows: TGTGCCAGCGGGACTTATTATCGCAATTCACCCCTCCACTTT. It specifies CASGTYYRNSPLHF.

This clone occurred a few times. The V gene is TRBV6-6, the J gene TRBJ2-7, with TRBD2 matching 10 bases. The CDR3 is 15 amino acids. Trimming cost V 2 bases and J 6 bases; bases outside gene matches: 7. Germline values: CDR1 MNHNY, CDR2 SVGAGI (reference sequence). CDR3: CASSYQGAGGGEQYF. The CDR3 region has the DNA TGTGCCAGCAGTTACCAAGGAGCGGGAGGGGGCGAGCAGTACTTC.

This clone was observed a handful of times. The chain is built from TRBV6-5 and TRBJ1-6; tentatively, D is TRBD1 (5 bases). V gave up 5 bases and J gave up 10 bases, with 18 bases separating them. This CDR3 is 15 amino acids long. Germline V gene lookup returns CDR1 MNHEY and CDR2 SVGAGI. CDR3 residues: CASSPSEGRESPLHF. CDR3 bases: TGTGCCAGCAGTCCGTCTGAGGGCAGGGAGTCACCCCTCCACTTT.

The chain couples TRBV3-1 (or the pseudogene TRBV3-2) to TRBJ2-1, with 14 nucleotides matching TRBD2. With 1 base clipped from V and 7 bases from J, the junction kept 6 bases outside the gene matches. Germline CDR1 LGHDT, CDR2 YNNKEL (reference sequence). The CDR3 runs to 17 residues. CDR3 DNA: TGTGCCAGCAGCCAAGCTGGACTAGCGGGAGGTTCTAATGAGCAGTTCTTC. Translated, it gives CASSQAGLAGGSNEQFF.

The chain uses TRBV9 and TRBJ2-5; weak D call: TRBD2 (5 bases). V gave up 2 bases and J gave up 1 base, with 15 bases separating them. CDR3 length: 16 residues. The germline V gene encodes CDR1 SGDLS and CDR2 YYNGEE. CDR3 sequence (DNA): TGTGCCAGCAGCGTTTCTGGCTCCCGGGGCCAAGAGACCCAGTACTTC. Protein product: CASSVSGSRGQETQYF.

The V call is TRBV9, the J call TRBJ1-1, with TRBD1 matching 7 bases. This CDR3 has 16 amino acids. Germline V gene sequence: CDR1 SGDLS, CDR2 YYNGEE. V lost 0 bases and J lost 1; bases outside the gene matches: 6. The CDR3 DNA follows: TGTGCCAGCAGCGTAGGGTGGGGACAGCCGAACACTGAAGCTTTCTTT. Translating it yields CASSVGWGQPNTEAFF.

The rearrangement links TRBV21-1 to TRBJ2-7; TRBD1, the D gene given by the table, was not confirmed from the DNA. TRBV21-1 is given as a pseudogene. The CDR3 extends over 17 amino acids. CDR3 coding DNA: TGTGCCAGCAGCAAAGCACGGACAGGGCAGCTCTCCTACGAGCAGTACTTC. Translated, it gives CASSKARTGQLSYEQYF.

V is TRBV2 and J is TRBJ1-5; tentatively, D is TRBD1 (6 bases). CDR3 length: 17 residues. V dropped 4 bases and J dropped 0 bases, with 16 bases sitting between them. Germline V gene data show CDR1 as SNHLY and CDR2 as FYNNEI. The DNA for the CDR3 is TGTGCCAGCAGTGTGGGGGCAGGGGCGGGTAGCAATCAGCCCCAGCATTTT. It is translated as CASSVGAGAGSNQPQHF.

This chain uses TRBV27 with TRBJ2-1; 8 bases align to TRBD2. Per the germline V gene, CDR1 is MNHEY and CDR2 is SMNVEV (reference sequence). V was pared by 6 bases and J by 6 bases, with 10 bases of the junction left unmatched. The CDR3 sequence is 15 residues long. The chain's CDR3 is CASRPGLAGSNEQFF. In DNA, the CDR3 is TGTGCCAGCAGGCCCGGACTAGCCGGAAGCAATGAGCAGTTCTTC.

This clone has more than one count but fewer than ten. The DNA for the CDR3 is TGTGCCAGCAGGGGACAGGGGGTTTCCTACGAGCAGTACTTC. Encoded protein: CASRGQGVSYEQYF. The chain combines TRBV2 with TRBJ2-7, with 11 bases that match TRBD1. This CDR3 has 14 residues. The V and J ends lost 6 bases and 1 base, in that order; junction bases with no gene match: 2. Per germline, CDR1 SNHLY and CDR2 FYNNEI.

J is TRBJ2-3 and V is TRBV3-1 (or the pseudogene TRBV3-2), with D uncertain. The germline V gene has CDR1 LGHDT and CDR2 YNNKEL (reference sequence). V lost 4 bases to trimming and J lost 2 bases, with 10 bases between them. This CDR3 spans 14 amino acids. The chain's CDR3 is CASSLGQATDTQYF. The CDR3 region has the DNA TGTGCCAGCAGCCTTGGTCAGGCCACAGATACGCAGTATTTT.

The chain combines TRBV18 with TRBJ2-2; D is tentatively TRBD1 or TRBD2 (5 bases each). V lost 8 bases and J lost 1, with 14 bases in between. CDR1 is KGHSH, CDR2 LQKENI, per germline. CDR3 length: 15 amino acids. As DNA, the CDR3 is TGTGCCAGCCTTCGAGGGGCCGAGAACACCGGGGAGCTGTTTTTT. Translated, it gives CASLRGAENTGELFF. Full variable domain (missing parts from reference TRBV18 and TRBJ2-2): NAGVMQNPRHLVRRRGQEARLRCSPMKGHSHVYWYRQLPEEGLKFMVYLQKENIIDESGMPKERFSAEFPKEGPSILRIQQVVRGDSAAYFCASLRGAENTGELFFGEGSRLTVL.

The chain is built from TRBV7-9 and TRBJ2-3; TRBD1 agrees at 7 bases. V shed 7 bases, J shed 1 base, and the junction held 5 bases outside the gene matches. Germline lookup yields CDR1 SEHNR and CDR2 FQNEAQ (reference sequence). This CDR3 region has 14 residues. The CDR3 DNA reads TGTGCCAGCACCGACAGGGTCGGCACAGATACGCAGTATTTT. Translation gives CASTDRVGTDTQYF.

This clone was found once. The rearrangement uses TRBV18 and TRBJ1-2; D is ambiguous. Germline CDR1 KGHSH, CDR2 LQKENI. The CDR3 covers 14 residues. V lost 0 bases and J 5 bases, leaving 10 bases between the germline ends. This CDR3 is CASSPPEQLYGYTF. DNA of the CDR3: TGTGCCAGCTCACCACCGGAACAGCTATATGGCTACACCTTC.

In this sample, this clone is medium-sized (0.01 to 0.1%). This sequence joins TRBV6-5 and TRBJ2-7; 7 nucleotides match TRBD1. V lost 8 bases, J lost 0 bases, and 10 bases stayed unmatched. The V gene's germline CDR1 is MNHEY and CDR2 SVGAGI. This CDR3 has 15 amino acids. CDR3 in amino acids: CASVDRRDSSYEQYF. The CDR3 DNA reads TGTGCCAGCGTCGACCGACGGGACAGCTCCTACGAGCAGTACTTC.

The chain is built from TRBV19 and TRBJ1-5, with D possibly matching TRBD1 (6 bases). The CDR3 has 14 amino acids. The germline V and J ends were trimmed by 2 bases and 9 bases, with 14 bases remaining between them. The germline gives CDR1 LNHDA, CDR2 SQIVND (reference sequence). The CDR3 protein is CASSISRGYWPQHF. CDR3 sequence (DNA): TGTGCCAGTAGTATATCCAGGGGCTATTGGCCCCAGCATTTT.

J is TRBJ1-2 and V is TRBV20-1, with 11 bases lining up with TRBD1. Trimming took 3 bases from V and 5 from J; bases not matched to a gene: 5. Germline CDR1 reads DFQATT; CDR2 reads SNEGSKA (reference sequence). The CDR3 length is 14 residues. As DNA, the CDR3 is TGCAGTGCTAGTCTCGGGACAGGGGGGTATGGCTACACCTTC. Translated, it gives CSASLGTGGYGYTF.

The V gene is TRBV5-1, the J gene TRBJ2-3, with D tentatively TRBD1 or TRBD2 (5 bases each). Trimming left V 4 bases short and J 4 bases short, with 13 bases between. The germline CDR1 and CDR2 sequences are SGHRS and YFSETQ. The CDR3 spans 14 residues. CDR3 nucleotides: TGCGCCAGCAGCCAAGGGGAGATCGCAGATACGCAGTATTTT. It translates to CASSQGEIADTQYF.

The V call is TRBV27, the J call TRBJ1-1, with unresolved D. The CDR3 contains 14 residues. Trimming cost V 3 bases and J 1 base, with 9 bases left between them. Germline V gene lookup returns CDR1 MNHEY and CDR2 SMNVEV (reference sequence). This CDR3 reads CASSLRTENTEAFF. In DNA, the CDR3 is TGTGCCAGCAGTTTGAGGACGGAGAACACTGAAGCTTTCTTT.

The chain has TRBV6-6 and TRBJ1-2; 7 bases are a match to TRBD1. V shed 5 bases, J shed 7 bases, and the junction held 7 bases outside the gene matches. This CDR3 contains 13 residues. Germline assignment: CDR1 MNHNY and CDR2 SVGAGI (reference sequence). CDR3 residues: CASSLPQGSGYTF. In DNA form, the CDR3 reads TGTGCCAGCAGTCTTCCACAGGGGAGTGGCTACACCTTC.

The sample holds a few counts of this clone. The V and J genes are TRBV15 and TRBJ1-1; 10 nucleotides align to TRBD1. Per the germline V gene, CDR1 is LNHNV and CDR2 is YYDKDF (reference sequence). The CDR3 runs 15 residues. V lost 5 bases to trimming and J lost 4 bases; unmatched junction nucleotides: 7. The CDR3 protein is CATSDRDRGSTEAFF. The CDR3 DNA follows: TGTGCCACCAGCGACCGGGACAGGGGATCCACTGAAGCTTTCTTT.

This clone was recorded a few times. This chain links TRBV11-2 with TRBJ1-1; no definite D call. Germline V gene lookup returns CDR1 SGHAT and CDR2 FQNNGV. The V end lost 2 bases, the J end lost 8 bases, and 6 bases lay between the germline ends. There are 11 residues in the CDR3. DNA for the CDR3: TGTGCCAGCAGCTTATGGAGCGAAGCTTTCTTT. The encoded protein is CASSLWSEAFF.

The chain carries TRBV3-1 (or the pseudogene TRBV3-2) and TRBJ2-7; D may match TRBD1 or TRBD2 (5 bases each). Germline CDR1 LGHDT, CDR2 YNNKEL (reference sequence). Trimming removed 4 bases from V and 7 bases from J, with 14 bases in between. The CDR3 spans 13 residues. This CDR3 is CASSPGANGEQYF. The CDR3 DNA reads TGTGCCAGCAGCCCCGGGGCAAATGGGGAGCAGTACTTC.

This chain joins TRBV6-5 and TRBJ2-5; D is unclear. The germline V gene encodes CDR1 MNHEY and CDR2 SVGAGI. The V end lost 1 base, the J end lost 4 bases, and 10 bases lay between the germline ends. The CDR3 extends over 14 amino acids. The CDR3, as DNA: TGTGCCAGCAGTTACTTAGTCAGCCCAGAGACCCAGTACTTC. Residues: CASSYLVSPETQYF.

Only a few counts were recorded for this clone. The chain uses TRBV4-2 and TRBJ2-2; no definite D call. Trimming left V 4 bases short and J 3 bases short, with 9 bases between. The CDR3 is made up of 14 amino acids. CDR1 and CDR2 (germline): LGHNA, YNFKEQ. CDR3 protein: CASSPEDDTGELFF. The CDR3, as DNA: TGTGCCAGCAGCCCAGAAGATGACACCGGGGAGCTGTTTTTT.

This clone has just one count. V and J are TRBV19 and TRBJ2-1; TRBD2 matches at 11 bases. CDR1 is LNHDA and CDR2 is SQIVND in the germline V gene (reference sequence). J was trimmed by 6 bases and V by 1 base; bases with no gene match: 5. The CDR3 is 16 amino acids. CDR3 bases: TGTGCCAGTAGTATAGGCCGGCTAGCGGGAGGCAATGAGCAGTTCTTC. This sequence encodes CASSIGRLAGGNEQFF.